This TCR beta chain came from a study of CD8 T cells in ankylosing spondylitis. V was cut by 0 bases and J by 8 bases, with 11 bases left in between. Germline values: CDR1 MNHEY, CDR2 SVGEGT. The CDR3 is 14 residues long. At least ten counts were recorded for this clonotype. Its antigen is unidentified. Broader study findings: What appeared characteristic of ankylosing spondylitis blood was a TCR beta motif of eight highly homologous variants.

The authors made TCR beta libraries by quantitative 5'-RACE with molecular barcodes. TCRdb called the 5' RACE reads again in MiXCR, with one record for every CDR3 protein. This repertoire shows around 490,000 distinct CDR3 sequences, about 5.7% found once; its top ten account for under 4.5%. This receptor was taken from a male donor with ankylosing spondylitis. The chain joins TRBV6-2 or TRBV6-3 to TRBJ2-1; no clear D. Sequenced material: blood, either unsorted or a sorted T cell fraction (not recorded which). In DNA form, the CDR3 reads TGTGCCAGCAGTTACTCAGTGGGAACCCATGAGCAGTTCTTC. It encodes CASSYSVGTHEQFF.